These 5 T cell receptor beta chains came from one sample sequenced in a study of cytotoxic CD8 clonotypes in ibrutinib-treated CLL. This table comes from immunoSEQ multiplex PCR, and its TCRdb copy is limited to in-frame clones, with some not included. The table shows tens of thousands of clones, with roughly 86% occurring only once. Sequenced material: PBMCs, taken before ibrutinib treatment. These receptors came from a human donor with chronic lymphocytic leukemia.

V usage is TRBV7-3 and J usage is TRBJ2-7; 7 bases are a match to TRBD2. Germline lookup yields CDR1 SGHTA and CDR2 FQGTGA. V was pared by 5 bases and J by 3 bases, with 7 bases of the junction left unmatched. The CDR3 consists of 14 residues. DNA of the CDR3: TGTGCCAGCAGCGAGGGAGGGCCGGGCTACGAGCAGTACTTC. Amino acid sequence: CASSEGGPGYEQYF.

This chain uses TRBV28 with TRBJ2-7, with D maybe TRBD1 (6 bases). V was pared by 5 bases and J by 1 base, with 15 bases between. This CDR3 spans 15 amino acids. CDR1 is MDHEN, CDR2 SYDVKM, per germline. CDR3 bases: TGTGCCAGCAGTAGTCCAAGGGGGTGGTCCTACGAGCAGTACTTC. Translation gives CASSSPRGWSYEQYF.

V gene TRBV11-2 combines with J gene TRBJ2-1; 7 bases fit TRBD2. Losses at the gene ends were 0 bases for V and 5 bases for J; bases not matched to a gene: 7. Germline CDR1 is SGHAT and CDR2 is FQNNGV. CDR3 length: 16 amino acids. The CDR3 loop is CASSLDPSGTNNEQFF. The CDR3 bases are TGTGCCAGCAGCTTAGACCCCAGCGGGACTAACAATGAGCAGTTCTTC.

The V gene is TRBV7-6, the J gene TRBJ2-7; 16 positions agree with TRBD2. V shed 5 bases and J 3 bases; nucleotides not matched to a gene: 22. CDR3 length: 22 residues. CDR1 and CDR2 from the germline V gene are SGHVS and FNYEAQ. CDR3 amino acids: CASSLTPALGTSGRAVVYEQYF. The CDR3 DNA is TGTGCCAGCAGCCTAACCCCAGCCCTCGGGACTAGCGGGAGGGCCGTTGTCTACGAGCAGTACTTC.

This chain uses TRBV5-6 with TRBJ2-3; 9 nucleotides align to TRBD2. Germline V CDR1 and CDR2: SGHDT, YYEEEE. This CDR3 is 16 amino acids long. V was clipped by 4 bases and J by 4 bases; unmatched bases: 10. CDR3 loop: CASSLPLAGDPDTQYF. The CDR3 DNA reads TGTGCCAGCAGCCTACCTTTAGCGGGAGATCCAGATACGCAGTATTTT. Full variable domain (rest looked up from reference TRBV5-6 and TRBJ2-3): DAGVTQSPTHLIKTRGQQVTLRCSPKSGHDTVSWYQQALGQGPQFIFQYYEEEERQRGNFPDRFSGHQFPNYSSELNVNALLLGDSALYLCASSLPLAGDPDTQYFGPGTRLTVL.